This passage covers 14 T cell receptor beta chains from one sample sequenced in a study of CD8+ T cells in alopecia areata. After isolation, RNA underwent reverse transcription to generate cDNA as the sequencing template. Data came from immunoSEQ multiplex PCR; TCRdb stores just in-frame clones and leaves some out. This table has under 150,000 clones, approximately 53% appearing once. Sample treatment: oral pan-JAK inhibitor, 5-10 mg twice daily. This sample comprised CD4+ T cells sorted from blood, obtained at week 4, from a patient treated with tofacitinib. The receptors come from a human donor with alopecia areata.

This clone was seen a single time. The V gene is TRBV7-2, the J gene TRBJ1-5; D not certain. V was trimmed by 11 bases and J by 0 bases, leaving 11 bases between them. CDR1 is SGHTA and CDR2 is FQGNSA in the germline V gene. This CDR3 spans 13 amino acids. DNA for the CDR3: TGTGCCGATAGTGTAGATAGCAATCAGCCCCAGCATTTT. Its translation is CADSVDSNQPQHF.

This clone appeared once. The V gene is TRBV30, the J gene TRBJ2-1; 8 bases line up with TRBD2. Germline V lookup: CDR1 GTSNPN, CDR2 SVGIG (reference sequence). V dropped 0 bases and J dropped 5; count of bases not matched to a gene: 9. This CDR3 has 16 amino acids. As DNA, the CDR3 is TGTGCCTGGAGTGTACAACTGGTTAGCGGGAACAATGAGCAGTTCTTC. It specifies CAWSVQLVSGNNEQFF.

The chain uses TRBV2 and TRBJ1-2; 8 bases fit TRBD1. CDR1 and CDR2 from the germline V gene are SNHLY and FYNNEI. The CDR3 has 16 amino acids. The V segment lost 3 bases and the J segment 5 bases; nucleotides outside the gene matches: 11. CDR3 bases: TGTGCCAGCAGTGATTCTCTCAGGGGGCGCGGGTATGGCTACACCTTC. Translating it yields CASSDSLRGRGYGYTF.

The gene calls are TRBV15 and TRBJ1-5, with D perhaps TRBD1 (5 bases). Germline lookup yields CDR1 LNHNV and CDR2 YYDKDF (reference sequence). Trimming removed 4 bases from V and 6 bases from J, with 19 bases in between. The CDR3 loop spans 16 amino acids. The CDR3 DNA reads TGTGCCACCAGCACCCTGGACCGGGACGAATCTCAGCCCCAGCATTTT. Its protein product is CATSTLDRDESQPQHF.

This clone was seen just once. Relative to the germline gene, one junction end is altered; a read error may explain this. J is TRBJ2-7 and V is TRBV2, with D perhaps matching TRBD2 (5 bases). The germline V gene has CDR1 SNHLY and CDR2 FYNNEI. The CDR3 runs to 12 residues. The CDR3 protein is CASQGEGPEEYF. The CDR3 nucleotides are TGTGCCAGTCAAGGAGAGGGCCCCGAGGAGTACTTC.

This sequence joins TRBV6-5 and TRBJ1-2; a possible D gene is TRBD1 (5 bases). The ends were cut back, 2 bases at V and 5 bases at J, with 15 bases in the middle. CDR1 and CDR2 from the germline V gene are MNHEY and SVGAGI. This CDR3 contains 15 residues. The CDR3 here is CASSYIGATSYGYTF. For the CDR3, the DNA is TGTGCCAGCAGTTACATCGGGGCTACTTCATATGGCTACACCTTC.

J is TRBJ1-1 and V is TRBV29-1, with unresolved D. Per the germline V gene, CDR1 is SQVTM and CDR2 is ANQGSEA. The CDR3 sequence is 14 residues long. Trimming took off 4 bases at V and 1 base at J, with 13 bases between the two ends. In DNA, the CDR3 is TGCAGCGTTGTTGGTTATAGGCCGAACACTGAAGCTTTCTTT. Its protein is CSVVGYRPNTEAFF.

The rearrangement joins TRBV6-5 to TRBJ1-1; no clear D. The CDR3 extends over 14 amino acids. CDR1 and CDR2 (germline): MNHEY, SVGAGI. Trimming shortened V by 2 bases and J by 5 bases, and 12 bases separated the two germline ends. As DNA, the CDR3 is TGTGCCAGCAGTTACAACGAGGGTACTACTGAAGCTTTCTTT. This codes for CASSYNEGTTEAFF.

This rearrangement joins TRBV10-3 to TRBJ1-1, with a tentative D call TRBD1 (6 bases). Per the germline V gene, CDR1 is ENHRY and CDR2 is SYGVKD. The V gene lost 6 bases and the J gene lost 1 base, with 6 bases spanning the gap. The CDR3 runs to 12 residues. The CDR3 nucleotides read TGTGCCATCAGCAGGGGGAACACTGAAGCTTTCTTT. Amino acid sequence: CAISRGNTEAFF.

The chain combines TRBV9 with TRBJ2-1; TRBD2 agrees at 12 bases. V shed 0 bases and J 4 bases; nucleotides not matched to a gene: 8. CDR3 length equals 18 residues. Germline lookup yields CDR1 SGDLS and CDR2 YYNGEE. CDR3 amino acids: CASSVGLAGAPPYNEQFF. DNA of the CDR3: TGTGCCAGCAGCGTAGGACTAGCGGGGGCCCCCCCTTACAATGAGCAGTTCTTC.

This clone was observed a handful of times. CDR3 amino acids: CAWSRAGASQPQHF. The CDR3 nucleotides read TGTGCCTGGAGTAGGGCAGGGGCGAGCCAGCCCCAGCATTTT. The chain links TRBV30 to TRBJ1-5; maybe TRBD1 (6 bases). There are 14 residues in the CDR3. Trimming stripped 2 bases from V and 7 bases from J, with 15 bases between. CDR1 and CDR2 (germline): GTSNPN, SVGIG (reference sequence).

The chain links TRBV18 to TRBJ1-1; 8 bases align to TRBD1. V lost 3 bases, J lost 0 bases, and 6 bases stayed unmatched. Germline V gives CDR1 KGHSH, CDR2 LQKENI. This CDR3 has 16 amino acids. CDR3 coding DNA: TGTGCCAGCTCACCGGGACAGGAGATCCTGAACACTGAAGCTTTCTTT. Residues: CASSPGQEILNTEAFF.

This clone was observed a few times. The DNA for the CDR3 is TGTGCCAGCAGCCAAACCTCGGGAGGGAGAAGGTACGAGCAGTACTTC. Its protein product is CASSQTSGGRRYEQYF. The chain carries TRBV27 and TRBJ2-7; 8 nucleotides align to TRBD2. V shed 6 bases, J shed 4 bases, and the junction held 14 bases outside the gene matches. The CDR3 is made up of 16 amino acids. Per the germline V gene, CDR1 is MNHEY and CDR2 is SMNVEV (reference sequence).

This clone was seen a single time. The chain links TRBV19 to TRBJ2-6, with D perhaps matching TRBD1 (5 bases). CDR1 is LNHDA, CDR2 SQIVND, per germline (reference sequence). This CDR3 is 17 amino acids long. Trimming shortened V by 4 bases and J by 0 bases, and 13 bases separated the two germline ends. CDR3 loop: CASSRPGGASGANVLTF. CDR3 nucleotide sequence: TGTGCCAGTAGTAGACCCGGTGGGGCCTCTGGGGCCAACGTCCTGACTTTC.